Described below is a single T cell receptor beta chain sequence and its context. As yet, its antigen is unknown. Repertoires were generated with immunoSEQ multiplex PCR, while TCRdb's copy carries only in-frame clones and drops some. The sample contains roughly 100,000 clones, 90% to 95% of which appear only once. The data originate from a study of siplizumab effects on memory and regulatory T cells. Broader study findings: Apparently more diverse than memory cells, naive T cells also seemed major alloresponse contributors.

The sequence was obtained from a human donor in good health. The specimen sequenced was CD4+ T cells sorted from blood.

The CDR3 bases are TGTGCCAGCAGTTTAAGGTCCGACAGGGGAACGAAGACCCAGTACTTC. Its translation is CASSLRSDRGTKTQYF. The V and J genes are TRBV28 and TRBJ2-5, with 8 bases identical to TRBD1. Germline values: CDR1 MDHEN, CDR2 SYDVKM. The V and J ends lost 2 bases and 6 bases, in that order; junction bases with no gene match: 11. This CDR3 contains 16 residues.